This TCR beta chain derives from a study of blood T cell repertoires in COVID-19. Background on the study: COVID-19 samples collected from the United States, Italy and Spain covered acute and convalescent phases. The cDNA or gDNA used as material had been derived from T cells, B-cell-depleted T cells, or PBMCs.

As processed by the authors: It was from reference gene primer amplification that nucleated cell counts were estimated. Libraries were prepared by immunoSEQ multiplex PCR; TCRdb keeps only in-frame clonotypes and omits some of them. V, J and clone size are those of that table, while D and trimming were read from the DNA. The sample carries about 33,000 clones, around 90% recorded once. The V and J ends lost 2 bases and 4 bases respectively, with 13 bases between them. The CDR3 covers 15 residues. Germline-derived CDR1 and CDR2 are MNHEY and SVGEGT. The clonotype comes from a human donor with active COVID-19. The donor label of this sample is uncertain. The chain joins TRBV6-2 or TRBV6-3 to TRBJ2-3; D possibly corresponds to TRBD1 (5 bases). The sample consisted of peripheral blood. CDR3: CASSYGEGDSDTQYF. The CDR3 DNA reads TGTGCCAGCAGTTACGGGGAAGGGGATTCAGATACGCAGTATTTT.